These 12 T cell receptor beta chains originate from one sample sequenced in a study of human T cells and chemical hapten exposure. The time point was: patch test 1, 2 weeks after DPC sensitization. Treatment defined: therapeutic diphenylcyclopropenone sensitization with weekly scalp DPC. A single record per CDR3 protein comes from TCRdb applying MiXCR to the RACE reads. Among tens of thousands of distinct CDR3 sequences listed, about 9.6% were seen once. This sample comprised whole blood, obtained in connection with sensitization to the hapten diphenylcyclopropenone (DPC). All receptors come from a middle-aged woman with alopecia areata. Some clones in this sample may be carry-over from other donors' samples.

This clonotype has a handful of counts. The chain uses TRBV19 and TRBJ2-7; a weak D match, TRBD2 (5 bases). This CDR3 contains 14 residues. Trimming stripped 5 bases from V and 2 bases from J, with 13 bases between. CDR1 is LNHDA and CDR2 is SQIVND in the germline V gene (reference sequence). CDR3: CASSPFPGTYEQYF. CDR3 DNA sequence: TGTGCCAGTAGTCCCTTCCCGGGAACCTACGAGCAGTACTTC.

In regard to this clonotype: This may be a read error: a much more frequent sequence differs by one nucleotide. The chain combines TRBV12-3 or TRBV12-4 with TRBJ2-5; perhaps TRBD1 as D (5 bases). The V end lost 6 bases, the J end lost 5 bases, and 7 bases lay between the germline ends. The CDR3 spans 11 residues. For the CDR3, the DNA is TGTGCCAGCAGACAGGAGGAGACCCAGTACTTC. Translated, it gives CASRQEETQYF.

This clonotype was counted ten times or more. The genes are TRBV5-1 and TRBJ2-1; D may be TRBD1 (5 bases). The CDR3 is 16 amino acids. The ends were cut back, 4 bases at V and 4 bases at J, with 18 bases in the middle. Germline lookup yields CDR1 SGHRS and CDR2 YFSETQ. The CDR3 DNA reads TGCGCCAGCAGCAGGGGCCACAGAGATCTGTACAATGAGCAGTTCTTC. Its protein is CASSRGHRDLYNEQFF.

This clonotype appeared many times. The V call is TRBV30, the J call TRBJ2-7; no definite D call. Trimming cost V 3 bases and J 3 bases, with 6 bases left between them. The CDR3 runs 11 residues. Germline lookup yields CDR1 GTSNPN and CDR2 SVGIG (reference sequence). This chain's CDR3 is CAWSDRYEQYF. CDR3 nucleotide sequence: TGTGCCTGGAGCGACCGCTACGAGCAGTACTTC.

A few counts support this clonotype. The V gene is TRBV11-2, the J gene TRBJ2-1; TRBD2 agrees at 15 bases. CDR1 SGHAT and CDR2 FQNNGV come from the germline V gene. V dropped 3 bases and J dropped 6; count of bases not matched to a gene: 0. The CDR3 is made up of 15 amino acids. CDR3 bases: TGTGCCAGCAGCTTGGGACTAGCGGGGGGCAATGAGCAGTTCTTC. Its protein is CASSLGLAGGNEQFF.

This clonotype has a count of ten or more. This chain joins TRBV5-1 and TRBJ2-3, with TRBD1 identical over 8 bases. The CDR3 is 14 residues long. Per germline, CDR1 SGHRS and CDR2 YFSETQ. Trimming cost V 2 bases and J 6 bases; bases outside gene matches: 5. The CDR3 coding sequence is TGCGCCAGCAGCTTACAGGGGGAATCGGATACGCAGTATTTT. Translation: CASSLQGESDTQYF.

In its sample, this clonotype was seen many times. The J gene is TRBJ1-1, the V gene TRBV20-1, with no clear D. V was clipped by 3 bases and J by 4 bases, with 15 bases between them. Looked up from germline, CDR1 is DFQATT and CDR2 is SNEGSKA (reference sequence). The CDR3 loop spans 14 amino acids. The CDR3 sequence: CSASREGFGTEAFF. The CDR3 DNA reads as TGCAGTGCTAGCCGTGAGGGTTTTGGCACTGAAGCTTTCTTT.

This clonotype has only a few counts. For the CDR3, the DNA is TGTGCCAGCAGTCCAAGACAGAGCTCCTACAATGAGCAGTTCTTC. Translation gives CASSPRQSSYNEQFF. V and J are TRBV28 and TRBJ2-1; weak D call: TRBD1 (5 bases). The V gene's germline CDR1 is MDHEN and CDR2 SYDVKM. V lost 5 bases and J 0 bases, leaving 11 bases between the germline ends. The CDR3 has 15 residues.

This clonotype has more than one count but fewer than ten. The V and J genes are TRBV29-1 and TRBJ2-3; TRBD2 aligns across 7 bases. Losses at the gene ends were 6 bases for V and 5 bases for J; bases not matched to a gene: 5. CDR1 is SQVTM and CDR2 is ANQGSEA in the germline V gene. The CDR3 runs to 12 residues. The CDR3 is CSVGREGDTQYF. In nucleotides, the CDR3 is TGCAGCGTGGGCAGGGAGGGAGATACGCAGTATTTT.

This clonotype was observed at least ten times. The V call is TRBV9, the J call TRBJ2-5; D might be TRBD1 (6 bases). The CDR3 totals 14 residues. The ends were cut back, 3 bases at V and 2 bases at J, with 11 bases in the middle. CDR1 SGDLS and CDR2 YYNGEE come from the germline V gene. The DNA of the CDR3 is TGTGCCAGCAGCGACAGGGAGTCGCAAGAGACCCAGTACTTC. It yields the protein CASSDRESQETQYF.

This clonotype was found many times. The V call is TRBV29-1, the J call TRBJ1-1; maybe TRBD1 (6 bases). There are 13 residues in the CDR3. V was clipped by 7 bases and J by 6 bases, with 18 bases between them. Germline V gene sequence: CDR1 SQVTM, CDR2 ANQGSEA. CDR3 DNA: TGCAGCGGACTCCGGGACAAAAAAGCTGAAGCTTTCTTT. Translating gives CSGLRDKKAEAFF. The whole variable domain, remainder taken from reference TRBV29-1 and TRBJ1-1, is SAVISQKPSRDICQRGTSLTIQCQVDSQVTMMFWYRQQPGQSLTLIATANQGSEATYESGFVIDKFPISRPNLTFSTLTVSNMSPEDSSIYLCSGLRDKKAEAFFGQGTRLTVV.

V is TRBV14 and J is TRBJ1-1; the D is unclear. The CDR3 has 13 residues. Germline V gene sequence: CDR1 SGHDN, CDR2 FVKESK. V was shortened by 7 bases and J by 8 bases, with 17 bases between the two germline ends. The DNA of the CDR3 is TGTGCCAGCAACCGTATCGGTCCGGGCGAAGCTTTCTTT. This translates into CASNRIGPGEAFF.